This paragraph reports one T cell receptor beta chain. The antigen is not known. The sample belongs to a study of cytomegalovirus exposure and HLA in healthy donors. General study results and limits: Reports described diagnosis of cytomegalovirus status by the classifier as highly specific and sensitive. Most TCR sequences were uncommon, yet certain public TCRs appeared in many donors.

This table comes from immunoSEQ multiplex PCR, and its TCRdb copy is limited to in-frame clones, with some not included. The sample shows some 130,000 clones, approximately 84% of them seen only once. The CDR3 length is 15 residues. Germline-derived CDR1 and CDR2 are MNHEY and SVGAGI. Trimming left V 9 bases short and J 4 bases short, with 21 bases between. The sequence was collected from a man between 25 and 39 years old in good health and CMV-seropositive. V gene TRBV6-5 combines with J gene TRBJ1-2, with a possible D match to TRBD1 (5 bases). Sequencing was carried out using PBMCs. The CDR3 sequence is CASRGREGGGYGYTF. The CDR3 region has the DNA TGTGCCAGTCGAGGCAGGGAGGGAGGAGGCTATGGCTACACCTTC.